This paragraph covers one T cell receptor (beta chain) sequence. The data belong to a study of blood T cell repertoires in COVID-19. Sequencing used immunoSEQ multiplex PCR; TCRdb keeps in-frame clones, though not all of them. The sample records approximately 390,000 clones, 80% to 90% being singletons. The sequence derives from a woman aged 45-60 years who had recovered from COVID-19. The sequencing input was PBMCs or T cells enriched from blood (not recorded which).

CDR3 nucleotide sequence: TGTGCCAGTAGTCGTGCAGGGGTAGATCAGCCCCAGCATTTT. This gives the protein CASSRAGVDQPQHF. The chain links TRBV19 to TRBJ1-5; possible D gene TRBD1, 6 bases. This CDR3 spans 14 amino acids. V was pared by 5 bases and J by 5 bases, with 13 bases between. Germline V gives CDR1 LNHDA, CDR2 SQIVND (reference sequence).